The T cell receptor (beta chain) described here comes from a study of CD8 T cells in Susac syndrome. The authors carried out high-throughput sequencing of TCR beta. They applied it to CD8+ and CD4+ T cells obtained from blood. Comment on this clonotype: Antigen unknown.

The germline CDR1 and CDR2 sequences are SGHVS and FQNEAQ. The CDR3 is 16 residues long. V gave up 4 bases and J gave up 0 bases, with 13 bases separating them. The study, taken as a whole, reports: The number of individuals included in the study's TCR sequencing and HLA analysis was acknowledged as relatively small.

Reverse transcription of roughly 0.45 to 1 ug RNA used random hexamers. A multiplex approach, immunoSEQ multiplex PCR, amplified TCR beta CDR3 across 54 Vbeta and 13 Jbeta. TCRdb called the immunoSEQ multiplex PCR reads again in MiXCR, with one record for every CDR3 protein. The data hold around 300,000 distinct CDR3 sequences, with about 91% observed a single time. The chain employs TRBV7-8 and TRBJ1-5, with TRBD1 as a possible D gene (5 bases). Sequenced material: CD4+ T cells from PBMCs. The source of this sequence is a human donor with multiple sclerosis. CDR3 sequence (DNA): TGTGCCAGCAGCTCAAGTAGGACAACTAGCAATCAGCCCCAGCATTTT. Translation gives CASSSSRTTSNQPQHF.